The 25 T cell receptor beta chains below all came from one sample that was sequenced in a study of CD8+ T cells in alopecia areata (dated by TCRdb to the late 2010s). Lesional scalp punch biopsies and peripheral blood were obtained from alopecia areata patients. Library generation was performed with the immunoSEQ multiplex PCR assay. RNA was extracted from all samples and reverse transcribed into cDNA as template for TCR sequencing. In its TCRdb copy, this immuneACCESS table keeps in-frame sequences only and misses some clones. Where compared with another copy, unresolved V genes explain less than half of these, and the others have no known cause. The table for this sample lists roughly 15,000 clones; 45% to 65% of them were counted only once. The ten biggest clones cover around an eighth of the sample. The sequencing sample was made of skin. The receptors were gathered from a human donor with alopecia areata.

CDR3 sequence reads: CASNELPGYEQFF. For the CDR3, the DNA is TGTGCCAGTAACGAGCTCCCCGGGTATGAGCAGTTCTTC. The genes are TRBV19 and TRBJ2-1; D not certain. Per germline, CDR1 LNHDA and CDR2 SQIVND (reference sequence). V lost 7 bases, J lost 8 bases, and 15 bases lay in between. CDR3 length: 13 residues.

V and J are TRBV7-2 and TRBJ2-1; no firm D call. CDR1 and CDR2 from the germline V gene are SGHTA and FQGNSA. This CDR3 comprises 17 residues. Deletions cut 0 bases from V and 0 bases from J, with 12 bases between. This chain's CDR3 is CASSLAGRPFSYNEQFF. The CDR3 nucleotides read TGTGCCAGCAGCTTAGCGGGCCGACCATTCTCCTACAATGAGCAGTTCTTC.

The chain recombines TRBV2 with TRBJ2-1; TRBD1 matches 8 bases. Per germline, CDR1 SNHLY and CDR2 FYNNEI. The CDR3 has 15 residues. Trimming took 3 bases from V and 6 from J; bases not matched to a gene: 7. The chain's CDR3 is CASSDSGTGGNEQFF. DNA for the CDR3: TGTGCCAGCAGTGATTCCGGGACAGGTGGCAATGAGCAGTTCTTC.

The chain has TRBV7-9 and TRBJ2-2; D not resolved. V lost 3 bases and J lost 1, with 3 bases in between. Germline lookup yields CDR1 SEHNR and CDR2 FQNEAQ (reference sequence). The CDR3 loop spans 13 amino acids. CDR3 DNA sequence: TGTGCCAGCAGCTTCATGAACACCGGGGAGCTGTTTTTT. This codes for CASSFMNTGELFF.

A single count supports this clone. This chain connects TRBV27 to TRBJ1-2, with unresolved D. The CDR3 consists of 13 residues. Trimming pared 4 bases from V and 7 bases from J, leaving 13 bases between. The germline V gene has CDR1 MNHEY and CDR2 SMNVEV (reference sequence). The CDR3 is CASSSPAVSGYTF. For the CDR3, the DNA is TGTGCCAGCAGTTCCCCCGCAGTCTCTGGCTACACCTTC.

The chain recombines TRBV10-3 with TRBJ2-5, with D maybe TRBD2 (5 bases). This CDR3 contains 16 residues. V was shortened by 3 bases and J by 7 bases, with 21 bases between the two germline ends. Germline values: CDR1 ENHRY, CDR2 SYGVKD. CDR3: CAISDSEHGASRTQYF. CDR3 in DNA: TGTGCCATCAGTGATAGCGAACACGGCGCATCACGGACCCAGTACTTC.

The CDR3 DNA sequence: TGTGCCAGCACCCGGGGTTCTAGCGGGATCAATGAGCAGTTCTTC. It specifies CASTRGSSGINEQFF. J is TRBJ2-1 and V is TRBV2, with 9 nucleotides matching TRBD2. Germline CDR1 and CDR2: SNHLY and FYNNEI. This CDR3 region has 15 residues. With V trimmed by 7 bases and J by 6 bases, 10 bases remained unmatched.

The V call is TRBV5-1, the J call TRBJ2-5; D unresolved. The germline V gene encodes CDR1 SGHRS and CDR2 YFSETQ. The CDR3 runs to 14 residues. The V gene lost 3 bases and the J gene lost 0 bases, with 9 bases spanning the gap. CDR3 nucleotides: TGCGCCAGCAGCTCCACAGATAACCAAGAGACCCAGTACTTC. It translates to CASSSTDNQETQYF. The full variable domain, in which reference TRBV5-1 and TRBJ2-5 provide the parts outside the CDR3, is KAGVTQTPRYLIKTRGQQVTLSCSPISGHRSVSWYQQTPGQGLQFLFEYFSETQRNKGNFPGRFSGRQFSNSRSEMNVSTLELGDSALYLCASSSTDNQETQYFGPGTRLLVL.

The chain joins TRBV27 to TRBJ1-5; D ambiguous. CDR3 length: 15 amino acids. Germline V lookup: CDR1 MNHEY, CDR2 SMNVEV (reference sequence). The V gene lost 6 bases and the J gene lost 3 bases, with 15 bases spanning the gap. The CDR3: CASRGCCRHNQPQHF. CDR3 in DNA: TGTGCCAGCAGGGGATGTTGCAGACACAATCAGCCCCAGCATTTT.

The rearrangement uses TRBV2 and TRBJ2-2; 10 nucleotides align to TRBD1. Per the germline V gene, CDR1 is SNHLY and CDR2 is FYNNEI. This CDR3 spans 16 amino acids. V dropped 5 bases and J dropped 4; count of bases not matched to a gene: 7. The CDR3, as DNA: TGTGCCAGCAGTCCGGGACAGGGGAAAGGCACCGGGGAGCTGTTTTTT. Protein sequence: CASSPGQGKGTGELFF.

V usage is TRBV7-9 and J usage is TRBJ1-2, with TRBD1 identical over 8 bases. Germline V lookup: CDR1 SEHNR, CDR2 FQNEAQ (reference sequence). The CDR3 spans 16 residues. V shed 5 bases and J 1 base; nucleotides not matched to a gene: 9. The chain's CDR3 is CASSTKDRGVNYGYTF. The CDR3 region has the DNA TGTGCCAGCAGCACGAAAGACAGGGGCGTTAACTATGGCTACACCTTC.

V gene TRBV28 combines with J gene TRBJ1-1; D ambiguous. CDR3 size: 14 residues. Trimming cost V 5 bases and J 0 bases, with 10 bases left between them. The germline CDR1 and CDR2 sequences are MDHEN and SYDVKM. The CDR3 here is CASSPRKVNTEAFF. The CDR3 DNA follows: TGTGCCAGCAGTCCCAGGAAAGTGAACACTGAAGCTTTCTTT. The full variable domain, its missing parts supplied by reference TRBV28 and TRBJ1-1, is DVKVTQSSRYLVKRTGEKVFLECVQDMDHENMFWYRQDPGLGLRLIYFSYDVKMKEKGDIPEGYSVSREKKERFSLILESASTNQTSMYLCASSPRKVNTEAFFGQGTRLTVV.

The chain has TRBV18 and TRBJ2-7, with D hard to call. Per germline, CDR1 KGHSH and CDR2 LQKENI. Trimming cost V 6 bases and J 2 bases, with 8 bases left between them. CDR3 size: 12 residues. The CDR3: CASSQRAYEQYF. CDR3 DNA: TGTGCCAGCTCTCAAAGGGCCTACGAGCAGTACTTC.

The rearrangement joins TRBV6-1 to TRBJ1-4; no clear D gene. Trimming left V 1 base short and J 8 bases short, with 14 bases between. Germline V gene data show CDR1 as MNHNS and CDR2 as SASEGT. The CDR3 is made up of 15 amino acids. CDR3 in amino acids: CASSEVSAAREKLFF. CDR3 coding DNA: TGTGCCAGCAGTGAAGTTTCCGCTGCCCGAGAAAAACTGTTTTTT.

This chain uses TRBV5-6 with TRBJ1-5; D remains unclear. This CDR3 region has 14 residues. Between the trimmed V and J ends, which lost 0 bases and 7 bases, there was a span of 11 bases. The germline V gene encodes CDR1 SGHDT and CDR2 YYEEEE. CDR3 sequence reads: CASSLEGVGQPQHF. The CDR3 nucleotides are TGTGCCAGCAGCTTGGAAGGAGTAGGACAGCCCCAGCATTTT. The complete variable domain, with remaining parts taken from reference TRBV5-6 and TRBJ1-5, reads DAGVTQSPTHLIKTRGQQVTLRCSPKSGHDTVSWYQQALGQGPQFIFQYYEEEERQRGNFPDRFSGHQFPNYSSELNVNALLLGDSALYLCASSLEGVGQPQHFGDGTRLSIL.

The gene calls are TRBV19 and TRBJ2-3; no definite D call. The CDR3 sequence is 14 residues long. The germline V gene encodes CDR1 LNHDA and CDR2 SQIVND (reference sequence). V lost 8 bases and J 2 bases, leaving 14 bases between the germline ends. The CDR3 DNA reads as TGTGCCAGTGCGTTCGTAGGGCCCACAGATACGCAGTATTTT. Amino acid sequence: CASAFVGPTDTQYF.

This clone came up a few times. Different DNA sequences within this sample yield the same CDR3. The chain joins TRBV7-3 to TRBJ1-1; D is unresolved. Trimming took off 0 bases at V and 1 base at J, with 6 bases between the two ends. The CDR3 extends over 14 amino acids. Germline V gene lookup returns CDR1 SGHTA and CDR2 FQGTGA. CDR3 coding DNA: TGTGCCAGCAGCTTAACCGGAGGGAACACTGAAGCTTTCTTT. This encodes CASSLTGGNTEAFF.

This chain connects TRBV28 to TRBJ2-5, with 13 bases aligning to TRBD2. The J segment lost 5 bases and the V segment lost 4 bases, leaving 10 bases of the junction unmatched. The CDR3 is 17 amino acids. Germline CDR1 and CDR2: MDHEN and SYDVKM. CDR3 nucleotides: TGTGCCAGCAGTTGGACTAGCGGGAGAGTTTCCGCGGAGACCCAGTACTTC. Translating gives CASSWTSGRVSAETQYF.

The chain joins TRBV27 to TRBJ1-5; 11 bases fit TRBD1. V was clipped by 2 bases and J by 5 bases; unmatched bases: 5. This CDR3 region has 16 residues. Germline V gene data show CDR1 as MNHEY and CDR2 as SMNVEV (reference sequence). CDR3 region: CASSLAGTGGDQPQHF. CDR3 DNA: TGTGCCAGCAGTTTAGCCGGGACAGGGGGGGATCAGCCCCAGCATTTT.

This clone was found a few times. This sequence joins TRBV5-4 and TRBJ2-7; D ambiguous. V was trimmed by 1 base and J by 7 bases, leaving 21 bases between them. There are 16 residues in the CDR3. In germline, CDR1 is SGHNT, CDR2 YYREEE (reference sequence). The CDR3 DNA reads TGTGCCAGCAGCTTGTTTAGGCAAACCCCGCCTCGGGAGCAGTACTTC. This gives the protein CASSLFRQTPPREQYF.

This chain joins TRBV29-1 and TRBJ2-1; perhaps TRBD2 as D (5 bases). Trimming took 4 bases from V and 7 from J, leaving 11 bases between them. CDR1 and CDR2 from the germline V gene are SQVTM and ANQGSEA. The length of the CDR3 is 12 residues. CDR3 sequence (DNA): TGCAGCGTTGGAGAGGGTAGGAATGAGCAGTTCTTC. As protein: CSVGEGRNEQFF.

The chain combines TRBV5-4 with TRBJ2-7; 12 bases match TRBD1. V shed 4 bases and J 4 bases; nucleotides not matched to a gene: 6. This CDR3 has 15 amino acids. Germline CDR1 SGHNT, CDR2 YYREEE (reference sequence). The CDR3 coding sequence is TGTGCCAGCAGCCTAGGGACAGGGGGCAAGTACGAGCAGTACTTC. This translates into CASSLGTGGKYEQYF.

Only a few counts were recorded for this clone. The V and J genes are TRBV11-3 and TRBJ2-7; 9 bases fit TRBD1. Unmatched junction bases numbered 9, after V lost 5 bases and J lost 10 bases. The CDR3 length is 13 residues. From germline, CDR1 is SGHNT and CDR2 YENEEA. CDR3 region: CASSVGTGLFQYF. In DNA, the CDR3 is TGTGCCAGCAGCGTGGGGACAGGGTTGTTTCAGTACTTC.

For the CDR3, the DNA is TGTGCCAGCAGTTATGGAGCCGGGGCAGGACTGGAAAAACTGTTTTTT. Protein sequence: CASSYGAGAGLEKLFF. The chain carries TRBV6-5 and TRBJ1-4; a possible D gene is TRBD1 (5 bases). The CDR3 is 16 residues long. Germline V gene data show CDR1 as MNHEY and CDR2 as SVGAGI. Trimming cost V 3 bases and J 8 bases, with 19 bases left between them.

The chain couples TRBV6-5 to TRBJ2-7; maybe TRBD1 (6 bases). CDR3 size: 13 residues. Germline loops: CDR1 MNHEY, CDR2 SVGAGI. Trimming took 5 bases from V and 4 from J, leaving 12 bases between them. In DNA form, the CDR3 reads TGTGCCAGCAGTAGGGACAAGATTTACGAGCAGTACTTC. Translating gives CASSRDKIYEQYF.